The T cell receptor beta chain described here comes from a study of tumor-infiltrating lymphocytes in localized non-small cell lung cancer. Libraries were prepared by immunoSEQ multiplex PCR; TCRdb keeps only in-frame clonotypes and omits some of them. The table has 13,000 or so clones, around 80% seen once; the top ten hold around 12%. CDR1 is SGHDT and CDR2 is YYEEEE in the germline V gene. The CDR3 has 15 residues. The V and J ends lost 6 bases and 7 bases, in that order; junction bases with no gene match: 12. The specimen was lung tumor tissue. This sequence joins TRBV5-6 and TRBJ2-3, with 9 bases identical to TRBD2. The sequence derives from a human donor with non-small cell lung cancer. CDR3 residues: CASTPAGGVPYTQYF. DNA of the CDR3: TGTGCCAGCACCCCCGCGGGGGGGGTCCCTTATACGCAGTATTTT.